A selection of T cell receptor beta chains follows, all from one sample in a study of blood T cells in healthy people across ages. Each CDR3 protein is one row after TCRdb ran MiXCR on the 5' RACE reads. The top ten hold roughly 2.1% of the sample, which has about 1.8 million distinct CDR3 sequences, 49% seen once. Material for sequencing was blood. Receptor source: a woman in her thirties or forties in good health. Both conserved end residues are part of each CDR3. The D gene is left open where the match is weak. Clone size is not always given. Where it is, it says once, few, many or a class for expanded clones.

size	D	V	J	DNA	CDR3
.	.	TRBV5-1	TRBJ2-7	TGCGCCAGCAGCGTGCCAACTTTATACGAGCAGTACTTC	CASSVPTLYEQYF
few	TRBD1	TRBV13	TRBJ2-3	TGTGCCAGCAGCCCACCTCGGGACAGGGCAAGCACAGATACGCAGTATTTT	CASSPPRDRASTDTQYF
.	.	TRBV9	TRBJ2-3	TGTGCCAGCAGCGGTGAAGGTGGGGGGGGGCCAGATACGCAGTATTTT	CASSGEGGGGPDTQYF
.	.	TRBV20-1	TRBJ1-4	TGCAGTTCCAACCCGAGCGCTGGGGAAAAACTGTTTTTT	CSSNPSAGEKLFF
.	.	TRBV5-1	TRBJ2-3	TGCGCCAGCAGCCCCGGACAACCGATAGATACGCAGTATTTT	CASSPGQPIDTQYF
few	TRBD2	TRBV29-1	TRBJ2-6	TGCAGCGTTGAAGTATGGGGGGGTAGGTCTGGGGCCAACGTCCTGACTTTC	CSVEVWGGRSGANVLTF
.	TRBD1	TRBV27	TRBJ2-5	TGTGCCAGCAGTTTCTACCGGGACAGGGGGGAGACCCAGTACTTC	CASSFYRDRGETQYF
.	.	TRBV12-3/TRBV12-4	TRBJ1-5	TGTGCCAGCAGTCGACAGGTGTACAATCAGCCCCAGCATTTT	CASSRQVYNQPQHF
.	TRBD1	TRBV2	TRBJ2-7	TGTGCCAGCTACCCGAGAGACAGGGACTACGAGCAGTACTTC	CASYPRDRDYEQYF
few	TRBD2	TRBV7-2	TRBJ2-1	TGTGCCAGCAGACACATTGGGGGGGGGAATGAGCAGTTCTTC	CASRHIGGGNEQFF
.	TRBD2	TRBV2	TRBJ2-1	TGTGCCAGCAGGCCACTAGCGGACATCTACAATGAGCAGTTCTTC	CASRPLADIYNEQFF
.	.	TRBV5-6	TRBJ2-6	TGTGCCAGCAGCTTGGTACAGGGATCGAGAGGGGCCAACGTCCTGACTTTC	CASSLVQGSRGANVLTF
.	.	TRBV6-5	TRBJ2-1	TGTGCCAGCAGTTACTCGAACAGCGGGCGCAGTGAGCAGTTCTTC	CASSYSNSGRSEQFF
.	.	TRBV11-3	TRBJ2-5	TGTGCCAGCAGCGGTCGACAGGGAGGTCTGTACTTC	CASSGRQGGLYF
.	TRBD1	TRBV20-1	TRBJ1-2	TGCAGTGCTAGAGCCCGACAGGGCCTTAGTTATGGCTACACCTTC	CSARARQGLSYGYTF
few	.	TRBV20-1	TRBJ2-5	TGCAGTGCTAGATTAAGGTGGGAGACCCAGTACTTC	CSARLRWETQYF
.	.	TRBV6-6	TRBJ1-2	TGTACTACGGGGGAGGGGACAAGGAATGTTGGCTACACCTTC	CTTGEGTRNVGYTF
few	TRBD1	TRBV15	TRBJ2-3	TGTGCCACCAGCAGAAGACAGGGGGTCACAGATACGCAGTATTTT	CATSRRQGVTDTQYF
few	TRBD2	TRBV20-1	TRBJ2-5	TGCAGTGCCCCCGGGGGGAATTCAGCTTCCCAAGAGACCCAGTACTTC	CSAPGGNSASQETQYF
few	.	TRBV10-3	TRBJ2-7	TGTGCCATCAGTGACACGGGACAATTGAAAACCTACGAGCAGTACTTC	CAISDTGQLKTYEQYF
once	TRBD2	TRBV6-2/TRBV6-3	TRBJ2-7	TGTGCCAGCAGTTACAGGGAGCTCGGGACTAGCCCCCACGAGCAGTACTTC	CASSYRELGTSPHEQYF
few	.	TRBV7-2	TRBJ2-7	TGTGCCAGCAGCTTAGCGTCCCATTCGTCCCACGAGCAGTACTTC	CASSLASHSSHEQYF
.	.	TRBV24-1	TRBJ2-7	TGTGCCACCAGTGATTCAAGGGGGCAGTACTTC	CATSDSRGQYF
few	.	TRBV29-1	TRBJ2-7	TGCAGCGTTGAAGGGAGACAGTACGAGCAGTACTTC	CSVEGRQYEQYF
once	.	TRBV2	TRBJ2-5	TGTGCCAGCAGTGGTGATAGCGCGGAGACCCAGTACTTC	CASSGDSAETQYF
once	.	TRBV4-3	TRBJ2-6	TGCGCCAGCAGCCAAGATGGAATTATATCTGGGACCAACGTCCTGACTTTC	CASSQDGIISGTNVLTF
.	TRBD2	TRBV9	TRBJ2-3	TGTGCCAGCAGCGTAGGTGCTAGCGGGGGGGTGTTCCCAGATACGCAGTATTTT	CASSVGASGGVFPDTQYF
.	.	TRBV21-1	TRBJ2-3	TGTGCCAGCAGCAAAGCGACCCCCTACAGTTCTACAGATACGCAGTATTTT	CASSKATPYSSTDTQYF
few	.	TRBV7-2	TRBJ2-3	TGTGCCAGCAGCTTAGGACGGCACAAGGCAGATACGCAGTATTTT	CASSLGRHKADTQYF
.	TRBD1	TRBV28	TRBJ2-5	TGTGCCAGCAGTCCCAAACAGGGGGCGGGCGGGGAGACCCAGTACTTC	CASSPKQGAGGETQYF
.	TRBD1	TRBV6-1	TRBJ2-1	TGTGCCAGCAGTGAGGAGGACAGGGTTTATGGGAATGAGCAGTTCTTC	CASSEEDRVYGNEQFF
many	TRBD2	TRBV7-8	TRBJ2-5	TGTGCCAGCAGCTCTCTGGGACTACAAGAGACCCAGTACTTC	CASSSLGLQETQYF
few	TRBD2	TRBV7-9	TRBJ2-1	TGTGCCAGCAGCTTAGTTGAGCGGGGGCCTAACAATGAGCAGTTCTTC	CASSLVERGPNNEQFF
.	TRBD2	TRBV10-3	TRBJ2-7	TGTGCCATCAGTGAACCCGGGGCTAGCGGGGGATCCGAGCAGTACTTC	CAISEPGASGGSEQYF
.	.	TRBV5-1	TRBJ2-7	TGCGCCAGCAGCACAGGATTCGGGGGCCTTTACGAGCAGTACTTC	CASSTGFGGLYEQYF
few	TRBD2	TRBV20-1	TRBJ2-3	TGCAGTGCTGAGGGACTAGCCCGAGGGGGGAAGACGCAGTATTTT	CSAEGLARGGKTQYF
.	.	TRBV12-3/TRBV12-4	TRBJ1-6	TGTGCCAGCAGTTTAAGGGCGGGCGCCTATAATTCACCCCTCCACTTT	CASSLRAGAYNSPLHF
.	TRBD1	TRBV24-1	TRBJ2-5	TGTGCCACCAGTCAAGGGGGCACCCAAGAGACCCAGTACTTC	CATSQGGTQETQYF
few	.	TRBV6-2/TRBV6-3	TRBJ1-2	TGTGCCAGCAGCCGCGATCGGGTTGGCTACACCTTC	CASSRDRVGYTF
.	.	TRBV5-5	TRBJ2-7	TGTGCCAGCAGCTATAGAGGAGACACTAACAATGAGCAGTACTTC	CASSYRGDTNNEQYF
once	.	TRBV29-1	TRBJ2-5	TGCAGCGTTGTAACAGGGTGGAATGAGCAGTACTTC	CSVVTGWNEQYF
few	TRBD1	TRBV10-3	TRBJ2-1	TGTGCCATCAGTGAGGGGGGGACAGGGGGCAATGAGCAGTTCTTC	CAISEGGTGGNEQFF
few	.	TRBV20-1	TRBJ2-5	TGCAGTGCTAGAGACAGGGGAGTCGGGGAGACCCAGTACTTC	CSARDRGVGETQYF
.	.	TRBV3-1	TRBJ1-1	TGTGCCAGCAGCCGCAGGGATATGAACACTGAAGCTTTCTTT	CASSRRDMNTEAFF
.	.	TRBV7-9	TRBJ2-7	TGTGCCAGCAGCCGCGGACAGAACCCTTACGAGCAGTACTTC	CASSRGQNPYEQYF
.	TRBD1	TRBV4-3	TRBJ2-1	TGCGCCAGCAGCCACCGCAGGTTCCGGGACAGGGGCGAGAATGAGCAGTTCTTC	CASSHRRFRDRGENEQFF
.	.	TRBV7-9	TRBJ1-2	TGTGCCAGCAGCTTATCGGAGTCGGAAGGCTACACCTTC	CASSLSESEGYTF
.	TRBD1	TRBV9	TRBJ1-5	TGTGCCAGCAGCGAGTGGGACAGCATAACCAGCAATCAGCTCCAGCATTTT	CASSEWDSITSNQLQHF
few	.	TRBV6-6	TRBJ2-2	TGTGCCAGCAGTTACAACAGCGAGAACACCGGGGAGCTGTTTTTT	CASSYNSENTGELFF
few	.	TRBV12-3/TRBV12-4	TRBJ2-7	TGTGCCAGCAGTTTAGCGTCCAGCCTCTCCTACGAGCAGTACTTC	CASSLASSLSYEQYF
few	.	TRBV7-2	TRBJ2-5	TGTGCCAGCAGCTTATATCTCGGAGAGACCCAGTACTTC	CASSLYLGETQYF
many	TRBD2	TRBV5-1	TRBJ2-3	TGTGCCAGCAGTTTAGGCCTAGCGGCAAGCACAGATACGCAGTATTTT	CASSLGLAASTDTQYF